These 6 T cell receptor beta chains share one sample of origin, sequenced in a study of beta chain features in type 1 diabetes (dated by TCRdb to 2016 to 2019). The library was obtained by the immunoSEQ multiplex PCR assay. The entire amount of isolated RNA was reverse transcribed using the High Capacity cDNA Reverse Transcription Kit, so the sequenced TCRB transcripts were expressed ones. In TCRdb, the immuneACCESS table is reduced to in-frame sequences with V and J assigned. These tables do not hold every clone; where another copy was compared, an unresolved V gene accounts for under half, and the others remain unexplained. This sample gives around 310,000 clones in total; 11% of them show up just once. Around 0.015% of the sample is taken by the ten largest. Material: naive CD4+ T cells from blood. Per the publication, the cell subset or site label means: true naive CD4+ T cells. These receptors were obtained from a woman aged 30 to 39 in good health.

This clone has only a few counts. The rearrangement links TRBV28 to TRBJ2-5; the match to TRBD1 covers 8 bases. The J segment lost 2 bases and the V segment lost 5 bases, leaving 10 bases of the junction unmatched. This CDR3 has 16 residues. Germline assignment: CDR1 MDHEN and CDR2 SYDVKM. The CDR3 is CASSLGQGRAQETQYF. The DNA of the CDR3 is TGTGCCAGCAGTCTCGGACAGGGAAGGGCTCAAGAGACCCAGTACTTC.

In its sample, this clone was seen a few times. The chain employs TRBV6-5 and TRBJ1-2, with D possibly matching TRBD1 (5 bases). The ends were cut back, 6 bases at V and 4 bases at J, with 6 bases in the middle. This CDR3 is built from 11 residues. Per the germline V gene, CDR1 is MNHEY and CDR2 is SVGAGI. The CDR3 protein is CASRTGYGYTF. CDR3 DNA: TGTGCCAGCAGAACAGGCTATGGCTACACCTTC.

The chain is built from TRBV27 and TRBJ2-3; 9 bases align to TRBD1. With V trimmed by 4 bases and J by 2 bases, 7 bases remained unmatched. This CDR3 contains 16 residues. Germline-derived CDR1 and CDR2 are MNHEY and SMNVEV (reference sequence). CDR3 sequence: CASSSPGQGVTDTQYF. CDR3 bases: TGTGCCAGCAGTTCTCCGGGACAGGGAGTCACAGATACGCAGTATTTT.

This clone has more than one count but fewer than ten. This rearrangement joins TRBV10-2 to TRBJ2-1; 10 bases match TRBD2. Germline loops: CDR1 WSHSY, CDR2 SAAADI. The CDR3 runs 14 residues. V lost 7 bases, J lost 6 bases, and 6 bases stayed unmatched. CDR3 in amino acids: CASIDSGRLNEQFF. The CDR3 DNA follows: TGCGCCAGCATTGATAGCGGGAGGCTCAATGAGCAGTTCTTC.

This clone was picked up a small number of times. This sequence joins TRBV19 and TRBJ2-1; 7 positions match TRBD1. Germline-derived CDR1 and CDR2 are LNHDA and SQIVND (reference sequence). Unmatched junction bases numbered 6, after V lost 4 bases and J lost 6 bases. This CDR3 contains 14 residues. This CDR3 reads CASSTFGTVNEQFF. The CDR3 DNA reads as TGTGCCAGTAGTACCTTCGGGACAGTCAATGAGCAGTTCTTC. Based on the CDR3 plus reference TRBV19 and TRBJ2-1, the full variable domain is DGGITQSPKYLFRKEGQNVTLSCEQNLNHDAMYWYRQDPGQGLRLIYYSQIVNDFQKGDIAEGYSVSREKKESFPLTVTSAQKNPTAFYLCASSTFGTVNEQFFGPGTRLTVL.

The chain links TRBV11-2 to TRBJ2-7; 8 nucleotides line up with TRBD1. CDR1 and CDR2 from the germline V gene are SGHAT and FQNNGV. The V and J ends lost 5 bases and 4 bases, in that order; junction bases with no gene match: 1. CDR3 length: 12 residues. CDR3 sequence: CASSRDRYEQYF. The CDR3 DNA is TGTGCCAGCAGCAGGGACAGGTACGAGCAGTACTTC.